A selection of T cell receptor beta chains follows, all from one sample in a study of shared clonotypes between healthy human individuals. Profiled with immunoSEQ multiplex PCR; TCRdb holds only in-frame clones, not every one. The data contain just over 2,000,000 clones, about 95% of them singletons. Sequenced input: naive CD8+ T cells sorted from blood. The receptors were sampled from a man aged 18 to 30 in good health. Each CDR3 is given with its conserved first and last residue. The order of the fields is J gene, D gene, clone size, V gene, CDR3 protein, CDR3 DNA. D genes are given only for firm matches. Only some rows state a clone size, as once, few, many or a class for expanded clones.

j_gene: TRBJ2-7
d_gene: NA
abundance: NA
v_gene: TRBV5-1
CDR3aa: CASSLVGVVSGVGEQYF
CDR3nt: TGCGCCAGCAGCTTGGTGGGGGTAGTGTCGGGAGTGGGCGAGCAGTACTTC

j_gene: TRBJ2-1
d_gene: NA
abundance: NA
v_gene: TRBV6-5
CDR3aa: CASSYSVYNEQFF
CDR3nt: TGTGCCAGCAGTTACTCTGTCTACAATGAGCAGTTCTTC

j_gene: TRBJ2-7
d_gene: NA
abundance: NA
v_gene: TRBV4-1
CDR3aa: CASSPKDTGSYEQYF
CDR3nt: TGCGCCAGCAGCCCGAAAGACACTGGCTCCTACGAGCAGTACTTC

j_gene: TRBJ2-1
d_gene: NA
abundance: NA
v_gene: TRBV4-1
CDR3aa: CASSQVLIYNEQFF
CDR3nt: TGCGCCAGCAGCCAAGTACTCATCTACAATGAGCAGTTCTTC

j_gene: TRBJ2-1
d_gene: TRBD1
abundance: NA
v_gene: TRBV5-5
CDR3aa: CASSLVLSAGGEYNEQFF
CDR3nt: TGTGCCAGCAGCTTGGTTCTCTCGGCAGGGGGTGAATACAATGAGCAGTTCTTC

j_gene: TRBJ1-2
d_gene: TRBD1
abundance: once
v_gene: TRBV7-6
CDR3aa: CASSLGQGGSNYGYTF
CDR3nt: TGTGCCAGCAGCTTAGGCCAGGGGGGATCTAACTATGGCTACACCTTC

j_gene: TRBJ2-7
d_gene: NA
abundance: NA
v_gene: TRBV4-1
CDR3aa: CASSQDQTSYEQYF
CDR3nt: TGCGCCAGCAGCCAAGATCAGACCTCCTACGAGCAGTACTTC

j_gene: TRBJ2-2
d_gene: TRBD2
abundance: NA
v_gene: TRBV13
CDR3aa: CASSPGLAGTGELFF
CDR3nt: TGTGCCAGCAGCCCGGGACTAGCGGGCACCGGGGAGCTGTTTTTT

j_gene: TRBJ1-2
d_gene: NA
abundance: NA
v_gene: TRBV21-1
CDR3aa: CASSKRGAPTGSNYGYTF
CDR3nt: TGTGCCAGCAGCAAAAGGGGCGCACCCACGGGGTCTAACTATGGCTACACCTTC

j_gene: TRBJ2-2
d_gene: NA
abundance: NA
v_gene: TRBV28
CDR3aa: CASSVLGLNTGELFF
CDR3nt: TGTGCCAGCAGCGTGCTGGGTCTTAACACCGGGGAGCTGTTTTTT

j_gene: TRBJ2-5
d_gene: TRBD2
abundance: NA
v_gene: TRBV9
CDR3aa: CASSPLLADHQETQYF
CDR3nt: TGTGCCAGCAGCCCACTCCTAGCGGACCATCAAGAGACCCAGTACTTC

j_gene: TRBJ1-5
d_gene: TRBD1
abundance: NA
v_gene: TRBV28
CDR3aa: CASRLVQGAYGNQPQHF
CDR3nt: TGTGCCAGCAGGCTTGTACAGGGGGCTTATGGCAATCAGCCCCAGCATTTT

j_gene: TRBJ2-7
d_gene: NA
abundance: NA
v_gene: TRBV5-1
CDR3aa: CASSLLSSYEQYF
CDR3nt: TGCGCCAGCAGCCTCCTGAGCTCCTACGAGCAGTACTTC

j_gene: TRBJ1-5
d_gene: TRBD1
abundance: NA
v_gene: TRBV7-2
CDR3aa: CASSLGTPGQGFQPQHF
CDR3nt: TGTGCCAGCAGCTTAGGAACCCCGGGACAGGGTTTTCAGCCCCAGCATTTT

j_gene: TRBJ1-1
d_gene: TRBD1
abundance: NA
v_gene: TRBV25-1
CDR3aa: CASSDWTGLEAFF
CDR3nt: TGTGCCAGCAGTGATTGGACAGGGCTTGAAGCTTTCTTT

j_gene: TRBJ2-3
d_gene: TRBD2
abundance: NA
v_gene: TRBV27
CDR3aa: CASSSLAGGPTDTQYF
CDR3nt: TGTGCCAGCAGTTCTCTAGCGGGGGGGCCGACAGATACGCAGTATTTT

j_gene: TRBJ2-7
d_gene: NA
abundance: NA
v_gene: TRBV13
CDR3aa: CASSLGGLSYEQYF
CDR3nt: TGTGCCAGCAGCTTAGGGGGGTTATCCTACGAGCAGTACTTC

j_gene: TRBJ2-1
d_gene: NA
abundance: NA
v_gene: TRBV7-8
CDR3aa: CASSLAGGYNEQFF
CDR3nt: TGTGCCAGCAGCTTAGCGGGAGGCTACAATGAGCAGTTCTTC

j_gene: TRBJ2-3
d_gene: NA
abundance: NA
v_gene: TRBV27
CDR3aa: CASSLVVAPSTDTQYF
CDR3nt: TGTGCCAGCAGTTTGGTAGTAGCGCCAAGCACAGATACGCAGTATTTT

j_gene: TRBJ2-7
d_gene: TRBD2
abundance: NA
v_gene: TRBV5-4
CDR3aa: CASSLGVAGVGEQYF
CDR3nt: TGTGCCAGCAGCTTGGGGGTAGCGGGAGTTGGGGAGCAGTACTTC

j_gene: TRBJ2-3
d_gene: NA
abundance: NA
v_gene: TRBV5-1
CDR3aa: CASSFSWESDTQYF
CDR3nt: TGCGCCAGCAGCTTTTCGTGGGAGTCAGATACGCAGTATTTT

j_gene: TRBJ2-5
d_gene: NA
abundance: NA
v_gene: TRBV9
CDR3aa: CASSLRGGLAAREAQYF
CDR3nt: TGTGCCAGCAGCCTCAGAGGGGGGCTAGCCGCCCGAGAGGCCCAGTACTTC

j_gene: TRBJ1-5
d_gene: NA
abundance: NA
v_gene: TRBV27
CDR3aa: CASSLTGPNNQPQHF
CDR3nt: TGTGCCAGCAGTTTAACAGGACCCAACAATCAGCCCCAGCATTTT

j_gene: TRBJ1-5
d_gene: NA
abundance: NA
v_gene: TRBV16
CDR3aa: CASSRNFGSKEQPQHF
CDR3nt: TGTGCCAGCAGCCGCAATTTTGGTAGCAAAGAACAGCCCCAGCATTTT

j_gene: TRBJ2-7
d_gene: NA
abundance: NA
v_gene: TRBV27
CDR3aa: CASSFQVGYEQYF
CDR3nt: TGTGCCAGCAGTTTTCAGGTAGGCTACGAGCAGTACTTC

j_gene: TRBJ1-4
d_gene: TRBD1
abundance: NA
v_gene: TRBV6-1
CDR3aa: CASSERDRVGEKLFF
CDR3nt: TGTGCCAGCAGTGAACGGGACAGGGTCGGTGAAAAACTGTTTTTT

j_gene: TRBJ2-7
d_gene: NA
abundance: NA
v_gene: TRBV4-1
CDR3aa: CASSQDHETGSTYEQYF
CDR3nt: TGCGCCAGCAGCCAAGACCACGAGACAGGTTCCACCTACGAGCAGTACTTC

j_gene: TRBJ1-5
d_gene: TRBD1
abundance: once
v_gene: TRBV28
CDR3aa: CASSLQGAGSQPQHF
CDR3nt: TGTGCCAGCAGCCTACAGGGGGCTGGGAGTCAGCCCCAGCATTTT

j_gene: TRBJ1-1
d_gene: NA
abundance: NA
v_gene: TRBV27
CDR3aa: CASSVKGRGYTEAFF
CDR3nt: TGTGCCAGCAGTGTGAAGGGGAGGGGGTACACTGAAGCTTTCTTT

j_gene: TRBJ2-2
d_gene: TRBD1
abundance: NA
v_gene: TRBV2
CDR3aa: CASRKPGQGTSGGELFF
CDR3nt: TGTGCCAGCAGAAAACCGGGACAGGGCACTTCGGGCGGGGAGCTGTTTTTT

j_gene: TRBJ1-6
d_gene: NA
abundance: NA
v_gene: TRBV10-3
CDR3aa: CAISESFGTVNSPLHF
CDR3nt: TGTGCCATCAGTGAGTCGTTTGGAACAGTCAATTCACCCCTCCACTTT

j_gene: TRBJ1-5
d_gene: NA
abundance: NA
v_gene: TRBV19
CDR3aa: CASSRTPYSNQPQHF
CDR3nt: TGTGCCAGTAGTCGGACACCGTATAGCAATCAGCCCCAGCATTTT

j_gene: TRBJ2-2
d_gene: NA
abundance: NA
v_gene: TRBV2
CDR3aa: CASSAKQGTGELFF
CDR3nt: TGTGCCAGCAGTGCCAAACAGGGCACCGGGGAGCTGTTTTTT

j_gene: TRBJ2-5
d_gene: TRBD2
abundance: once
v_gene: TRBV4-1
CDR3aa: CASSQDPPGLASQETQYF
CDR3nt: TGCGCCAGCAGCCAAGATCCCCCGGGACTAGCGTCGCAAGAGACCCAGTACTTC

j_gene: TRBJ1-6
d_gene: TRBD1
abundance: once
v_gene: TRBV5-1
CDR3aa: CASSLGQGASPLHF
CDR3nt: TGCGCCAGCAGCTTGGGACAGGGGGCTTCACCCCTCCACTTT

j_gene: TRBJ2-1
d_gene: TRBD2
abundance: NA
v_gene: TRBV11-2
CDR3aa: CASSLAPSGPNEQFF
CDR3nt: TGTGCCAGCAGCTTAGCGCCTAGCGGACCCAATGAGCAGTTCTTC

j_gene: TRBJ1-2
d_gene: NA
abundance: NA
v_gene: TRBV6-5
CDR3aa: CASSYLGVVDYGYTF
CDR3nt: TGTGCCAGCAGTTACTTAGGGGTCGTCGACTATGGCTACACCTTC

j_gene: TRBJ2-3
d_gene: TRBD2
abundance: NA
v_gene: TRBV9
CDR3aa: CASSVGLAVTDTQYF
CDR3nt: TGTGCCAGCAGCGTAGGACTAGCGGTCACAGATACGCAGTATTTT

j_gene: TRBJ1-1
d_gene: NA
abundance: NA
v_gene: TRBV28
CDR3aa: CASSPPSGGENTEAFF
CDR3nt: TGTGCCAGCAGCCCCCCCAGCGGAGGAGAGAACACTGAAGCTTTCTTT

j_gene: TRBJ1-1
d_gene: NA
abundance: NA
v_gene: TRBV6-4
CDR3aa: CASRQRGAHRDTEAFF
CDR3nt: TGTGCCAGCAGACAAAGGGGGGCGCATCGTGACACTGAAGCTTTCTTT

j_gene: TRBJ2-2
d_gene: TRBD1
abundance: NA
v_gene: TRBV6-1
CDR3aa: CASSGTGGSGELFF
CDR3nt: TGTGCCAGCAGCGGGACAGGGGGCTCCGGGGAGCTGTTTTTT

j_gene: TRBJ2-1
d_gene: TRBD1
abundance: NA
v_gene: TRBV7-9
CDR3aa: CASIEDRGSYNEQFF
CDR3nt: TGTGCCAGCATCGAAGACAGGGGGTCGTACAATGAGCAGTTCTTC